The 10 T cell receptor beta chains listed next were all sequenced from one sample in a study of long-term antiretroviral therapy in people with HIV. The authors ran the immunoSEQ assay, v3.0, at survey level. Here immunoSEQ multiplex PCR was the method, and the copy in TCRdb shows in-frame clones only, minus some. The sample records about 35,000 clones, 65% to 85% being singletons. The source was unsorted PBMCs, collected 3 years after starting antiretroviral therapy. The receptors here all came from a man aged 50-59 years with HIV.

The J gene is TRBJ2-2, the V gene TRBV19, with D perhaps given as TRBD1 or TRBD2 (6 bases each). The germline V gene encodes CDR1 LNHDA and CDR2 SQIVND (reference sequence). This CDR3 region has 15 residues. Trimming shortened V by 8 bases and J by 2 bases, and 15 bases separated the two germline ends. The DNA for the CDR3 is TGTGCCAGTCGAAAAGGGGGGACTAACACCGGGGAGCTGTTTTTT. Encoded protein: CASRKGGTNTGELFF.

This clone has a handful of counts. This chain joins TRBV6-6 and TRBJ1-6, with TRBD1 identical over 7 bases. Germline CDR1 reads MNHNY; CDR2 reads SVGAGI (reference sequence). V shed 8 bases, J shed 5 bases, and the junction held 3 bases outside the gene matches. This CDR3 spans 13 amino acids. The CDR3 region is CASLGQNNSPLHF. For the CDR3, the DNA is TGTGCCAGCTTGGGACAGAATAATTCACCCCTCCACTTT.

V is TRBV5-6 and J is TRBJ1-4, with 8 nucleotides matching TRBD1. The V and J ends lost 4 bases and 8 bases, in that order; junction bases with no gene match: 10. The CDR3 runs to 15 residues. Germline lookup yields CDR1 SGHDT and CDR2 YYEEEE. In DNA form, the CDR3 reads TGTGCCAGCAGCCCCGGGACAGGAGTCGGCGAAAAACTGTTTTTT. This codes for CASSPGTGVGEKLFF.

The table lists this clone with a count of one. The chain joins TRBV6-4 to TRBJ1-2; maybe TRBD1 (6 bases). The CDR3 sequence is 13 residues long. CDR1 is MRHNA, CDR2 SNTAGT, per germline. V dropped 5 bases and J dropped 7 bases, with 14 bases sitting between them. CDR3 bases: TGTGCCAGCAGTTCACAGGGCTTAGGTGGCTACACCTTC. Its translation: CASSSQGLGGYTF.

The chain uses TRBV6-5 and TRBJ2-7, with D tentatively TRBD1 (5 bases). The germline gives CDR1 MNHEY, CDR2 SVGAGI. Trimming removed 0 bases from V and 3 bases from J, with 12 bases in between. The CDR3 totals 15 residues. This chain's CDR3 is CASSYSRQGLYEQYF. For the CDR3, the DNA is TGTGCCAGCAGTTACTCCAGGCAGGGCCTCTACGAGCAGTACTTC.

This chain uses TRBV7-2 with TRBJ2-1, with D unresolved. V shed 8 bases and J shed 0 bases, with 11 bases lying between them. The V gene's germline CDR1 is SGHTA and CDR2 FQGNSA. The CDR3 is made up of 14 amino acids. The CDR3 reads CASVTNPSYNEQFF. As DNA, the CDR3 is TGTGCCAGCGTCACCAATCCCTCCTACAATGAGCAGTTCTTC.

The chain carries TRBV7-9 and TRBJ2-5; 7 nucleotides line up with TRBD1. J lost 2 bases, V lost 10 bases, and 4 bases had no gene match. The CDR3 loop spans 12 amino acids. Germline assignment: CDR1 SEHNR and CDR2 FQNEAQ (reference sequence). CDR3 protein: CAMGDSQETQYF. The CDR3 region has the DNA TGTGCCATGGGGGACAGTCAAGAGACCCAGTACTTC.

The CDR3 region is CASSPSRSSYTF. The CDR3 DNA is TGTGCCAGCAGTCCCTCCAGGTCGAGCTACACCTTC. The chain is built from TRBV5-8 and TRBJ1-2; D call uncertain. CDR1 is SGHTS and CDR2 is YDEGEE in the germline V gene. V gave up 5 bases and J gave up 9 bases, with 14 bases separating them. CDR3 size: 12 residues.

A remark on this clone: This same CDR3 is encoded by further DNA sequences in the sample. The chain is built from TRBV19 and TRBJ2-3; D ambiguous. The V end was cut by 6 bases, the J end by 5 bases, with 6 bases between. The CDR3 has 11 amino acids. Germline CDR1 and CDR2: LNHDA and SQIVND (reference sequence). The CDR3 here is CASRVGDTQYF. For the CDR3, the DNA is TGTGCCAGTAGGGTGGGAGATACGCAGTATTTT. The full variable domain, its missing parts supplied by reference TRBV19 and TRBJ2-3, is DGGITQSPKYLFRKEGQNVTLSCEQNLNHDAMYWYRQDPGQGLRLIYYSQIVNDFQKGDIAEGYSVSREKKESFPLTVTSAQKNPTAFYLCASRVGDTQYFGPGTRLTVL.

This clone is a singleton in its sample. The chain employs TRBV5-5 and TRBJ2-7; 9 bases are shared with TRBD1. The germline V gene encodes CDR1 SGHKS and CDR2 YYEKEE (reference sequence). This CDR3 comprises 15 residues. Trimming took 3 bases from V and 4 from J; bases not matched to a gene: 8. The CDR3 DNA reads as TGTGCCAGCAGCTGGGGACAGGGAAATCAATACGAGCAGTACTTC. Translating gives CASSWGQGNQYEQYF.